The 13 T cell receptor beta chains in this list originate from one sample, sequenced in a study of read filtering for tumor transcriptome and immune sequencing. This library used approximately 390 ng RNA and molecular barcoded adaptors spanning alpha/delta and beta/gamma chains. MiXCR was run by TCRdb on the reads, yielding one entry per CDR3 protein. The sample carries 40,000 to 50,000 distinct CDR3 sequences, around 20% recorded once. What was sequenced was a population of CD138-negative cells sorted from bone marrow. These receptors were collected from a donor at least 40 years old with multiple myeloma.

With regard to this clonotype: Relative to the germline gene, one junction end is altered; a read error may explain this. The chain uses TRBV7-7 and TRBJ2-1; D is possibly TRBD1 or TRBD2 (6 bases each). The germline gives CDR1 SSHAT, CDR2 FNYEAQ (reference sequence). The CDR3 runs 15 residues. The CDR3 DNA reads TGTGCTAGCGGTCCAGTCAGAACTGGGGGCAATGAACAGTTCTTC. Its translation is CASGPVRTGGNEQFF.

This clonotype came up many times. The chain has TRBV11-1 and TRBJ2-1, with 9 bases identical to TRBD2. Germline V lookup: CDR1 SGHAT, CDR2 FQDESV (reference sequence). V shed 1 base and J 6 bases; nucleotides not matched to a gene: 4. The CDR3 loop spans 15 amino acids. CDR3 protein: CASSLEGGRVNEQFF. The DNA for the CDR3 is TGTGCCAGCAGCTTAGAAGGCGGGAGGGTCAATGAGCAGTTCTTC.

Of note for this clonotype: The junction shows a germline mismatch at one end, possibly a read error. The CDR3 nucleotides are TGCGGTGCTGACTTGGCGACGGGAGCAGGTGAGCAGTTCTTT. Amino acids: CGADLATGAGEQFF. V and J are TRBV20-1 and TRBJ2-1; D might be TRBD2 (6 bases). Germline V gene data show CDR1 as DFQATT and CDR2 as SNEGSKA (reference sequence). This CDR3 contains 14 residues.

In this sample, this clonotype turned up a few times. A much larger clone lies one base from this, so it may be a read error. The genes are TRBV5-5 and TRBJ1-1; weak D call: TRBD1 (5 bases). CDR3 length equals 14 residues. Germline V gene lookup returns CDR1 SGHKS and CDR2 YYEKEE (reference sequence). Trimming took 7 bases from V and 2 from J, leaving 15 bases between them. As DNA, the CDR3 is TGTGCCAGCGGCAAAGGGACGGGTAACACTGAAGCTTTCTTT. Amino acid sequence: CASGKGTGNTEAFF.

This clonotype has at least ten counts. This chain links TRBV12-3 or TRBV12-4 with TRBJ1-1; no definite D call. The CDR3 is 13 residues long. With 2 bases removed from V and 6 bases from J, the gap between germline ends came to 10 bases. DNA of the CDR3: TGTGCCAGCAGTTTAAATCCAGCGGCTGAAGCTTTCTTT. This codes for CASSLNPAAEAFF.

The chain recombines TRBV29-1 with TRBJ1-5; no reliable D call. Germline lookup yields CDR1 SQVTM and CDR2 ANQGSEA. Trimming left V 3 bases short and J 4 bases short, with 4 bases between. The CDR3 extends over 11 amino acids. CDR3 DNA sequence: TGCAGCGTTGAGAGTAATCAGCCCCAGCATTTT. It is translated as CSVESNQPQHF. The whole variable domain, remainder taken from reference TRBV29-1 and TRBJ1-5, is SAVISQKPSRDICQRGTSLTIQCQVDSQVTMMFWYRQQPGQSLTLIATANQGSEATYESGFVIDKFPISRPNLTFSTLTVSNMSPEDSSIYLCSVESNQPQHFGDGTRLSIL.

This clonotype was seen only once. The junction differs from germline at one of its ends, possibly a read error. The rearrangement links TRBV12-3 or TRBV12-4 to TRBJ2-6; possibly TRBD1 for D (6 bases). The CDR3 has 16 residues. In nucleotides, the CDR3 is TGTGCCAGCAGTGTACGCAGGGGCTCTGGGGCCAACATCCTGACTTTC. It codes for CASSVRRGSGANILTF.

In this sample, this clonotype turned up many times. The genes are TRBV29-1 and TRBJ2-1; no firm D call. Germline CDR1 reads SQVTM; CDR2 reads ANQGSEA. The CDR3 is 10 amino acids. The V end lost 3 bases, the J end lost 6 bases, and 3 bases lay between the germline ends. The CDR3 sequence: CSVDSNEQFF. CDR3 sequence (DNA): TGCAGCGTTGATAGCAATGAGCAGTTCTTC.

This clonotype was observed many times. The chain is built from TRBV20-1 and TRBJ1-1; D might be TRBD1 (5 bases). V lost 4 bases to trimming and J lost 1 base, with 10 bases between them. The CDR3 extends over 13 amino acids. The germline CDR1 and CDR2 sequences are DFQATT and SNEGSKA (reference sequence). This CDR3 is CSATEDKNTEAFF. The CDR3 coding sequence is TGCAGTGCTACCGAGGACAAGAACACTGAAGCTTTCTTT.

In its sample, this clonotype was seen many times. The V and J genes are TRBV29-1 and TRBJ2-6; D possibly corresponds to TRBD1 (6 bases). This CDR3 region has 15 residues. Per germline, CDR1 SQVTM and CDR2 ANQGSEA. Trimming removed 2 bases at V and 0 bases at J, with 8 bases between. The CDR3 DNA follows: TGCAGCGTTGAAACAGGGTACTCTGGGGCCAACGTCCTGACTTTC. Protein sequence: CSVETGYSGANVLTF.

This clonotype was detected ten times or more. The CDR3 DNA reads TGTGCCAGCAGTTCCAGGGGGCTGCACACCGGGGAGCTGTTTTTT. This gives the protein CASSSRGLHTGELFF. The chain is built from TRBV28 and TRBJ2-2; 8 bases are a match to TRBD1. The CDR3 totals 15 residues. The germline V gene has CDR1 MDHEN and CDR2 SYDVKM. V gave up 4 bases and J gave up 3 bases; unmatched junction bases: 4.

This clonotype was counted many times. The chain combines TRBV19 with TRBJ2-2; TRBD2 aligns across 7 bases. Germline V lookup: CDR1 LNHDA, CDR2 SQIVND (reference sequence). Trimming took 4 bases from V and 3 from J; bases not matched to a gene: 2. This CDR3 has 14 amino acids. CDR3 coding DNA: TGTGCCAGTAGTAGCGGGAGAGACACCGGGGAGCTGTTTTTT. Translated: CASSSGRDTGELFF.

The chain employs TRBV28 and TRBJ1-5, with unresolved D. Trimming removed 7 bases at V and 0 bases at J, with 13 bases between. The CDR3 totals 15 residues. CDR1 is MDHEN, CDR2 SYDVKM, per germline. The CDR3 spells CASTFDGTSNQPQHF. The DNA for the CDR3 is TGTGCCAGCACTTTCGACGGAACTAGCAATCAGCCCCAGCATTTT.